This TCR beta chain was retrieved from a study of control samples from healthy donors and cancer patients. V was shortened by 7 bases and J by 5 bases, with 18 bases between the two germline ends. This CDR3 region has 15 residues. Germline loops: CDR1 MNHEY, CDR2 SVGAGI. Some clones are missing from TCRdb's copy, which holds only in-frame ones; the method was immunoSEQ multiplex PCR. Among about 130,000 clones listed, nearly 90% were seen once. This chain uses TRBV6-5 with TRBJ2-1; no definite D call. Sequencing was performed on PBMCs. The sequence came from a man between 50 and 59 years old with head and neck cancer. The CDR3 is CASTPWLRSNNEQFF. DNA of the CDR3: TGTGCCAGCACCCCCTGGCTCAGAAGCAACAATGAGCAGTTCTTC.